This TCR beta chain was identified during a study of vaccination effects on CD4 cells after COVID-19. Study in general: Every well housed more than 1.5 million PBMC, which grew in culture alongside roughly 10 IU/ml IL-2 and roughly 10 ug/ml peptides. Overall study results and limits: There was only 1 of 255 vaccine-induced clones in healthy vaccinees that cross-reacted with common cold coronaviruses.

Cells that had been cultured for 10 days were the source of isolated CD4+ T cells. All study participants received two doses of BNT162b2 or mRNA-1273 vaccine. Germline CDR1 reads SGHDN; CDR2 reads FVKESK. The CDR3 sequence is 13 residues long. Unmatched junction bases numbered 3, after V lost 6 bases and J lost 6 bases. Generated by immunoSEQ multiplex PCR, the TCRdb table keeps only in-frame clones and is missing some. The table shows approximately 74,000 clones, with approximately 73% occurring only once. Note on this clone: Its specificity is not known.

This sequence was found in a human donor who received a COVID-19 vaccine. The chain recombines TRBV14 with TRBJ2-2; TRBD2 aligns across 8 bases. Material: CD4+ T cells from PBMCs cultured without peptide, obtained after COVID-19 vaccination. The CDR3 region is CASRRGGPGELFF. The CDR3 bases are TGTGCCAGCAGACGGGGGGGGCCCGGGGAGCTGTTTTTT.